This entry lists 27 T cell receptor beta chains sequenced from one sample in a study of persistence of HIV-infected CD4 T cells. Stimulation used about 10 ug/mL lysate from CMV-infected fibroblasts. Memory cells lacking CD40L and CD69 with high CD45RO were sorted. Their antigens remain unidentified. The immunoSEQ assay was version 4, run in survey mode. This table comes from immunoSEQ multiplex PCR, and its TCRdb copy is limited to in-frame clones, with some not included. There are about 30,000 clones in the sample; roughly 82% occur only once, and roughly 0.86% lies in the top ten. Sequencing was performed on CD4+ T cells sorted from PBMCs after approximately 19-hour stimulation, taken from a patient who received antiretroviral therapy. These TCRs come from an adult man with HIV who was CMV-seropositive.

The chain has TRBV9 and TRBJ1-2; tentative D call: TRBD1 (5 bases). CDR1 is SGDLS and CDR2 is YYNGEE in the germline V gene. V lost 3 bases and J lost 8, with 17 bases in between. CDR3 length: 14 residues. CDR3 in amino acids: CASSAGVMVEGYTF. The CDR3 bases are TGTGCCAGCAGCGCGGGGGTAATGGTTGAGGGCTACACCTTC.

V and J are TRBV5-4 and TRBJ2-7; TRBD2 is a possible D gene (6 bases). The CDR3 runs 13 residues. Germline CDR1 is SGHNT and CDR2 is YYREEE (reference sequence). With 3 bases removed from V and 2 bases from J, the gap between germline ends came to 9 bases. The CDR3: CASSSGVAYEQYF. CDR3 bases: TGTGCCAGCAGCTCGGGGGTTGCCTACGAGCAGTACTTC.

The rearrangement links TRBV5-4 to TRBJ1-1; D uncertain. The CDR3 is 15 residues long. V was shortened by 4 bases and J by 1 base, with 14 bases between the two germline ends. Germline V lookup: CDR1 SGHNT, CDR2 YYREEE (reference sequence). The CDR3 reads CASSPIGRTNTEAFF. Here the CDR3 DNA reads TGTGCCAGCAGCCCGATTGGCCGCACGAACACTGAAGCTTTCTTT. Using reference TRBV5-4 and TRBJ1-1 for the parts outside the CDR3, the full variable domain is ETGVTQSPTHLIKTRGQQVTLRCSSQSGHNTVSWYQQALGQGPQFIFQYYREEENGRGNFPPRFSGLQFPNYSSELNVNALELDDSALYLCASSPIGRTNTEAFFGQGTRLTVV.

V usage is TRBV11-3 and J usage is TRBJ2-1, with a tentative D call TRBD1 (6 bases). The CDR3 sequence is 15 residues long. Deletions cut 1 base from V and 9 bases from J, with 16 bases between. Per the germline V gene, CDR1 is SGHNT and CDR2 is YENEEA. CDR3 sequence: CASSLGGGQSGEQFF. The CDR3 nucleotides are TGTGCCAGCAGCTTAGGAGGGGGTCAATCGGGTGAGCAGTTCTTC.

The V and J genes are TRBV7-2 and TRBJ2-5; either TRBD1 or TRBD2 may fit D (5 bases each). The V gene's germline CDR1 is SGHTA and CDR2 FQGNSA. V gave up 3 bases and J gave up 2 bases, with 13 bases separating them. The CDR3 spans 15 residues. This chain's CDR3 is CASSFTGTAQETQYF. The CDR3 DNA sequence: TGTGCCAGCAGCTTCACCGGGACCGCTCAAGAGACCCAGTACTTC.

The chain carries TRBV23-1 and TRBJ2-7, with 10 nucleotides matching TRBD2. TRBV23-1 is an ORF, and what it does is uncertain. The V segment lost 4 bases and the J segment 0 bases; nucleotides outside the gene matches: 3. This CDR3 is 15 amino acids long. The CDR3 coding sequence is TGCGCCAGCAGTCGATCTAGCGGGGGCTCCTACGAGCAGTACTTC. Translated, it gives CASSRSSGGSYEQYF.

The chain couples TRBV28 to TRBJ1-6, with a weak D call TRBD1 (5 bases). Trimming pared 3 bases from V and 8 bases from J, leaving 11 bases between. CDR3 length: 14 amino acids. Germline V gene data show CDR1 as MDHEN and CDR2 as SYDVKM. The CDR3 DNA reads TGTGCCAGCAGTTTCACAGGACCGGATTCACCCCTCCACTTT. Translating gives CASSFTGPDSPLHF.

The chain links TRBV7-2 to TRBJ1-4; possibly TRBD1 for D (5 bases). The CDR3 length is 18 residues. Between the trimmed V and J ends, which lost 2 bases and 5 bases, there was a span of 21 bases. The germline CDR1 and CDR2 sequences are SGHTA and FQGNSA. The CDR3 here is CASSLWGMRGAENEKLFF. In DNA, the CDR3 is TGTGCCAGCAGCTTATGGGGGATGAGGGGCGCAGAGAATGAAAAACTGTTTTTT.

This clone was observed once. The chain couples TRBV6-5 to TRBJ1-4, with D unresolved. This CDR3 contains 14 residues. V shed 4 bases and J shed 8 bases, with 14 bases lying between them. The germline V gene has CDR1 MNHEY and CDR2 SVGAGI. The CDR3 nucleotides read TGTGCCAGCAGTTTTGGGTCTGTCGGGGAAAAACTGTTTTTT. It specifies CASSFGSVGEKLFF.

The CDR3, as DNA: TGCAGCGTTGCGGGAGGAGTGGGTCAGCCCCAGCATTTT. It specifies CSVAGGVGQPQHF. The J gene is TRBJ1-5, the V gene TRBV29-1; unclear D gene. The CDR3 runs 13 residues. Trimming shortened V by 4 bases and J by 6 bases, and 13 bases separated the two germline ends. Germline V gene data show CDR1 as SQVTM and CDR2 as ANQGSEA.

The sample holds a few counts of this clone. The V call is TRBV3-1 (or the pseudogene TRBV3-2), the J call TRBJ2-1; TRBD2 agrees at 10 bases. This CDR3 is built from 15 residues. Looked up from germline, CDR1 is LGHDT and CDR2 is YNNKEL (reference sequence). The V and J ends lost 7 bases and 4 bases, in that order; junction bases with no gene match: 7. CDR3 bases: TGTGCCAGCACCCGACTTAGCGGGGGGTACAATGAGCAGTTCTTC. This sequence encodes CASTRLSGGYNEQFF.

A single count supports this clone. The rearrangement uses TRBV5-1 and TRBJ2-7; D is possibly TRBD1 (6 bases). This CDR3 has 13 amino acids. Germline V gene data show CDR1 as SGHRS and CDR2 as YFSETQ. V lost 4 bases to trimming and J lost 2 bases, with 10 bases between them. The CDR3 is CASSSRDTYEQYF. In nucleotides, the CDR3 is TGCGCCAGCAGCAGTCGGGACACCTACGAGCAGTACTTC.

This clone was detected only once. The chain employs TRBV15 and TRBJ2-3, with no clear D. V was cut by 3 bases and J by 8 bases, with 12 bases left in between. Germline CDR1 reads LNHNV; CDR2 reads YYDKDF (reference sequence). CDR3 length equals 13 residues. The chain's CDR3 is CATSRPSFGTQYF. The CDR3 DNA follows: TGTGCCACCAGCAGGCCCTCCTTCGGTACGCAGTATTTT. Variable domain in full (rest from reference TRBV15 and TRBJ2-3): DAMVIQNPRYQVTQFGKPVTLSCSQTLNHNVMYWYQQKSSQAPKLLFHYYDKDFNNEADTPDNFQSRRPNTSFCFLDIRSPGLGDTAMYLCATSRPSFGTQYFGPGTRLTVL.

CDR3 nucleotides: TGTGCCAGCAAGGAACCAGGAAACGGCCTCTCTGGAAACACCATATATTTT. It encodes CASKEPGNGLSGNTIYF. The chain combines TRBV28 with TRBJ1-3; D is undetermined. The CDR3 contains 17 residues. Germline-derived CDR1 and CDR2 are MDHEN and SYDVKM. Trimming took 7 bases from V and 0 from J, leaving 19 bases between them.

This CDR3 is CSFRTGNYGYTF. CDR3 nucleotide sequence: TGCAGCTTCCGGACAGGAAACTATGGCTACACCTTC. The chain has TRBV29-1 and TRBJ1-2; TRBD1 matches at 7 bases. Germline CDR1 SQVTM, CDR2 ANQGSEA. CDR3 length: 12 amino acids. Trimming removed 8 bases from V and 2 bases from J; junction bases left unmatched: 5.

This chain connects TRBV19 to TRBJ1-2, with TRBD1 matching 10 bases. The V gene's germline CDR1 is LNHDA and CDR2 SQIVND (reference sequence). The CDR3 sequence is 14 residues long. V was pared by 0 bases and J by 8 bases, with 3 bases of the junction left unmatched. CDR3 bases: TGTGCCAGTAGTATAGACGTGACAGGGGGCGGCTACACCTTC. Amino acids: CASSIDVTGGGYTF.

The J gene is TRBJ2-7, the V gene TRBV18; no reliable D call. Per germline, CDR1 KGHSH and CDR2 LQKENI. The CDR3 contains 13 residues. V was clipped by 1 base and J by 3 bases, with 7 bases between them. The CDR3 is CASSPRSVYEQYF. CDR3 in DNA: TGTGCCAGCTCACCACGATCAGTCTACGAGCAGTACTTC.

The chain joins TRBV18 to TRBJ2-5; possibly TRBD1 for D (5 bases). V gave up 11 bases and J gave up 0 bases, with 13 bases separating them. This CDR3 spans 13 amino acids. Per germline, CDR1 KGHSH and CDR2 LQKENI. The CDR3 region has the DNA TGTGCCGACAGCCTAGGGTACCAAGAGACCCAGTACTTC. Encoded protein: CADSLGYQETQYF.

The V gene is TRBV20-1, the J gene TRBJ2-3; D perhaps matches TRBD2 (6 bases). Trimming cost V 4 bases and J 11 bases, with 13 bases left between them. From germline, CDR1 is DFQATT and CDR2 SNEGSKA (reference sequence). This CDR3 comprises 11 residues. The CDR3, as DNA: TGCAGTGCTACCGGGGGACCGCAGCAGTATTTT. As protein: CSATGGPQQYF.

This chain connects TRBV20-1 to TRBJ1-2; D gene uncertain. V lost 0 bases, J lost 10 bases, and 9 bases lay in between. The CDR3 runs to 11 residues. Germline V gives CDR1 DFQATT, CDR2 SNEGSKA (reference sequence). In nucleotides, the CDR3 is TGCAGTGCTAGAGATCCCCCCGTCTACACCTTC. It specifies CSARDPPVYTF.

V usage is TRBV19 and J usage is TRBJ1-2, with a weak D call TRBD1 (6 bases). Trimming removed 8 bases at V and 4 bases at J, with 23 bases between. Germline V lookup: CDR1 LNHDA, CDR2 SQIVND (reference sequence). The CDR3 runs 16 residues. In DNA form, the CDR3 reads TGTGCCAGTTGCCCCCCTTGGGGGGGCTGGGTCTATGGCTACACCTTC. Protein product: CASCPPWGGWVYGYTF.

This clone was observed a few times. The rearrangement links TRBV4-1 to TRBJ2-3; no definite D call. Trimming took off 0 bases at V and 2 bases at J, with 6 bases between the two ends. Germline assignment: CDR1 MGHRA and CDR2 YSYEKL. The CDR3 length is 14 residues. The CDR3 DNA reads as TGCGCCAGCAGCCAAGAAGGCAACACAGATACGCAGTATTTT. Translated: CASSQEGNTDTQYF.

The CDR3 loop is CSVGGPRGPEQYF. CDR3 coding DNA: TGCAGCGTCGGAGGACCGAGGGGGCCCGAGCAGTACTTC. V and J are TRBV29-1 and TRBJ2-7; 7 bases agree with TRBD1. The CDR3 loop spans 13 amino acids. Germline assignment: CDR1 SQVTM and CDR2 ANQGSEA. Unmatched junction bases numbered 11, after V lost 6 bases and J lost 6 bases.

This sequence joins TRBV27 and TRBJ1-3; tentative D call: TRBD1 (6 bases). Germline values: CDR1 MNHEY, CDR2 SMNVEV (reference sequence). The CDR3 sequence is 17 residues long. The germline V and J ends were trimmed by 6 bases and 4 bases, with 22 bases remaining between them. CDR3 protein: CASRGLGAGRWGNTIYF. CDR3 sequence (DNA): TGTGCCAGCAGGGGTCTGGGGGCCGGCCGGTGGGGAAACACCATATATTTT.

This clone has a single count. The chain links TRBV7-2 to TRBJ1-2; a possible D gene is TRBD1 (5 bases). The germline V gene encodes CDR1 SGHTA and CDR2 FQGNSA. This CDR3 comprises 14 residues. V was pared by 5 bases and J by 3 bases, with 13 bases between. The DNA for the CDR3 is TGTGCCAGCAGCCCGAGCGGGGGATACTATGGCTACACCTTC. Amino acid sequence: CASSPSGGYYGYTF.

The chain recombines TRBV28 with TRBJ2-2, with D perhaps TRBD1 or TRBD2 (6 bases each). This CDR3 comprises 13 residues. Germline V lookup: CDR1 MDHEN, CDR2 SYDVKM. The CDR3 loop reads CAGGLGITGELFF. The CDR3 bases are TGTGCTGGGGGGCTGGGGATTACCGGGGAGCTGTTTTTT. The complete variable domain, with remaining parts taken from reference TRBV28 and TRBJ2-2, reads DVKVTQSSRYLVKRTGEKVFLECVQDMDHENMFWYRQDPGLGLRLIYFSYDVKMKEKGDIPEGYSVSREKKERFSLILESASTNQTSMYLCAGGLGITGELFFGEGSRLTVL.

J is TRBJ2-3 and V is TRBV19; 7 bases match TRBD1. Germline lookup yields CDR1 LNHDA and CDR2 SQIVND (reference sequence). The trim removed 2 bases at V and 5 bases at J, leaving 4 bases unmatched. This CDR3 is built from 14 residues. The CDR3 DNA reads TGTGCCAGTAGTATAAGGGGGCCGGGAGATACGCAGTATTTT. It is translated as CASSIRGPGDTQYF.